The clone carrying this T cell receptor (beta chain) was seen at least ten times. The ends were cut back, 2 bases at V and 6 bases at J, with 11 bases in the middle. The CDR3 spans 12 residues. CDR1 and CDR2 (germline): DFQATT, SNEGSKA (reference sequence). RNA transcripts were the template, and TCR beta CDR3 regions were amplified from them. First-round RT-PCR used HTBI primers; second-round multiplex PCR followed. MiXCR, applied by TCRdb to the multiplex PCR reads, yields one record per CDR3 protein. The sample lists hundreds of thousands of distinct CDR3 sequences, over 15% occurring once. These data are taken from a study of Graves' ophthalmopathy and Graves' hyperthyroidism.

The rearrangement uses TRBV20-1 and TRBJ2-7, with D possibly TRBD1 on 6 matching bases. The receptor was isolated from a woman aged 18 to 35 with stable Graves' hyperthyroidism. Sequencing was carried out using peripheral blood. For the CDR3, the DNA is TGCAGTGCTAGAACAGGGCCCGGCGAGCAGTACTTC. It encodes CSARTGPGEQYF.